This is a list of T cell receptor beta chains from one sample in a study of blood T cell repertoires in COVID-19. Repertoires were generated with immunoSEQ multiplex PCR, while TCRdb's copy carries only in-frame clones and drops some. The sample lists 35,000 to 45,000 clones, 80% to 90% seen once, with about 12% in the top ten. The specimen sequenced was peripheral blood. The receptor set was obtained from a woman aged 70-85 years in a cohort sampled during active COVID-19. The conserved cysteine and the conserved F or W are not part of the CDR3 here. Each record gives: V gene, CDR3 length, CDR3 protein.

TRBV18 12 ASSPPQGGTEAF
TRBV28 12 ASRQGAGTGELF
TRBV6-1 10 ATRGNTGELF
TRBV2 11 ASSAQGNTEAF
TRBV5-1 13 ASSLGTGDLYEQY
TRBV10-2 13 ASSESGAGANVLT
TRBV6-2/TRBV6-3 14 ASSSRAGVLADTQY
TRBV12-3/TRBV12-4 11 ASRPGAGYEQY
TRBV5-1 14 ASSLMGQGMHNEQF
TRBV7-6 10 ASSLTGNHLH
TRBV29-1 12 SVGLAANTGELF
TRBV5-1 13 ASSFGQILNTEAF
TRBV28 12 ASILGRMNTEAF
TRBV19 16 ASSPEGASFSRDYEQY
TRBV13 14 ASRGSGRGSTDTQY
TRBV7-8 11 ASSLGQNTEAF
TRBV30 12 AWSVNSAAYEQY
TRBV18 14 ASSTSTGNSGNTIY
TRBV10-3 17 AISESYRAGAGSTDTQY
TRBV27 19 ASSLRPINTWASGSSYEQY
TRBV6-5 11 ASRQGHNQPQH
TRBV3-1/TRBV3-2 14 ASSQGYADRDYGYT
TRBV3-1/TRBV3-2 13 ASSPGDWLTDTQY
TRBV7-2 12 ASTPRQGNTEAF
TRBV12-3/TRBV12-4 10 ASSLVSYGYT